This T cell receptor beta chain was documented in a study of CXCR3-negative and CXCR3-positive naive CD8 T cells. The CDR3 is 16 residues long. Germline CDR1 is SGHDN and CDR2 is FVKESK. Study-level results: More hydrophobic TRB CDR3s were found in CXCR3-positive naive cells than in CXCR3-negative naive cells.

With UMI labels, 5' RACE was used to prepare the TRB cDNA libraries. TCRdb re-called the 5' RACE reads and shows each CDR3 protein once, DNA omitted. Its listing shows approximately 140,000 distinct CDR3 sequences. Remarks on this clonotype: Its antigen is as yet unknown.

The source is a human donor in good health. Some clones in this sample may be carry-over from other donors' samples. Source material: naive CXCR3+ CD8+ T cells from blood. Documented subset: CD45RO-CCR7+CD27+CD95- naive CD8+ T cells expressing CXCR3 (TNR3+). The chain has TRBV14 and TRBJ1-6; no DNA is available, so the TRBD1 call from TCRdb remains unchecked. The CDR3 loop is CASSADRVPQLSPLHF.